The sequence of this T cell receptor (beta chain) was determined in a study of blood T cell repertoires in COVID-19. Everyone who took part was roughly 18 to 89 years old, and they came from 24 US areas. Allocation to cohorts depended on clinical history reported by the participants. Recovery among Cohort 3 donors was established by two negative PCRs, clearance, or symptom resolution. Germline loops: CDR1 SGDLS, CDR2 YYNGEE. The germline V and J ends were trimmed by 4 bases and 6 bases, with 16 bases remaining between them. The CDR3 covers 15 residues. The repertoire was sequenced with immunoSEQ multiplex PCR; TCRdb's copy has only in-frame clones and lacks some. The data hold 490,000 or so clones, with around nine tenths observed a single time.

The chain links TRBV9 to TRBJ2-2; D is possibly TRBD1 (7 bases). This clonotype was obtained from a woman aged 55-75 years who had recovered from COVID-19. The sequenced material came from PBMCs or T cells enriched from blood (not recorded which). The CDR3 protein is CASSRRGLPSGELFF. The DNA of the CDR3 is TGTGCCAGCAGCCGGAGGGGGCTACCTTCCGGGGAGCTGTTTTTT.